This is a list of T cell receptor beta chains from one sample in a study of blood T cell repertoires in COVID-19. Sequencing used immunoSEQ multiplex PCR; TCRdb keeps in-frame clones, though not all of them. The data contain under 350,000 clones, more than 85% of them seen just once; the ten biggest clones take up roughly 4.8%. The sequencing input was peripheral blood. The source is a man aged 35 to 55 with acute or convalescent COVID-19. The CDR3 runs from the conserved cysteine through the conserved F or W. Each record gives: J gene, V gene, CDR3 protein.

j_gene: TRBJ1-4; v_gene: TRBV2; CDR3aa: CASSPDSNEKLFF
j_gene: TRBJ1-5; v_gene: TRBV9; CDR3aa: CASSVDGGNQPQHF
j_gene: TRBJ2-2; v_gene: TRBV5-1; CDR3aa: CASSPRVLDGELFF
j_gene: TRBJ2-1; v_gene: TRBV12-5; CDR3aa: CASGFRPLAGEPYNEQFF
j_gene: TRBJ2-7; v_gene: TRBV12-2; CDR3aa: CASRPGGVWEQYF
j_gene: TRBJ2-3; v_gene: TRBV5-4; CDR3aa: CASSLWLGGGLTDTQYF
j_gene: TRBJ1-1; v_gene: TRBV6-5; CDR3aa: CASSRDRGADTEAFF
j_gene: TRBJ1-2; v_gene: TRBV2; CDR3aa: CASSTLPLWGFYGYTF
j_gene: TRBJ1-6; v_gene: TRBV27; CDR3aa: CASSFESRGGSPLHF
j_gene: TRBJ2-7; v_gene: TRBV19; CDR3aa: CASSIDSFSTSQYF
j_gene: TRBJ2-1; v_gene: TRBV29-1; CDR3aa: CSVVSFPEQFF
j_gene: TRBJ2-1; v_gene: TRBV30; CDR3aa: CAWSVLRGGVENEQFF
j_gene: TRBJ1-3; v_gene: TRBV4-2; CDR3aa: CASSHDRGPPGNTIYF
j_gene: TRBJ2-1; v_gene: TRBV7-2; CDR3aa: CASSRSYSLGYNEQFF
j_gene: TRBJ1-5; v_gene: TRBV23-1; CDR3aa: CASSQLQAPGGNQPQHF
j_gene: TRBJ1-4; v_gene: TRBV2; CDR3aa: CASSELTGSYEKLFF
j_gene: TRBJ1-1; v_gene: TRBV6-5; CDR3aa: CASSFYSNTEAFF
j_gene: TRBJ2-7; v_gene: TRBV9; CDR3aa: CASSVGAFFSYEQYF
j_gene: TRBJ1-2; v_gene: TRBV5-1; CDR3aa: CASSLEYRPSYGYTF
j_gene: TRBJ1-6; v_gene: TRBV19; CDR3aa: CASQTGGGSPLHF
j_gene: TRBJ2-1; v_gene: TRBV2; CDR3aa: CASSEAQLAGAYNEQFF
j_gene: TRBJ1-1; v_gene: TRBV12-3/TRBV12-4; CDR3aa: CASSFTKNTEAFF
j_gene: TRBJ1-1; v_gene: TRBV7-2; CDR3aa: CASSLEGVTGPEAFF
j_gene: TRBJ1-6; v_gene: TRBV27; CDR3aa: CASSLFTGGGSPLHF
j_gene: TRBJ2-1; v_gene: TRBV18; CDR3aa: CASSPGQGNEQFF
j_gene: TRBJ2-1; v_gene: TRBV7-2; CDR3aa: CASTLNPGDRSRFF
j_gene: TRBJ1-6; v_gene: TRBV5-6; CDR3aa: CASSSGGSYNSPLHF
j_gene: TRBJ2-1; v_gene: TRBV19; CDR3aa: CASAQGLYYNEQFF
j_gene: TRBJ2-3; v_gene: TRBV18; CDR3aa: CASSPAQGRNTQYF
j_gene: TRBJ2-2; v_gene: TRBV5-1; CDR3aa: CASSIGGLNTGELFF
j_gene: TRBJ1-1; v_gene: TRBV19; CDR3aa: CASSTRQPNTEAFF
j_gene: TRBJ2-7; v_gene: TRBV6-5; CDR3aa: CASRPSGGVITEYF
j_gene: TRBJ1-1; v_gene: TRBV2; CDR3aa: CASTQGFNTEAFF
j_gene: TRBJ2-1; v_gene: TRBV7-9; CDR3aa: CASSSGLAWDEQFF
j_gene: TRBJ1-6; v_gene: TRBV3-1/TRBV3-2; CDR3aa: CASSQGRGDNSPLHF
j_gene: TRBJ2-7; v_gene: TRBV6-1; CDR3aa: CASSDRQDYEQYF
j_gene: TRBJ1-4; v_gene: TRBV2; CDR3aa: CASSTLTRQEKLFF
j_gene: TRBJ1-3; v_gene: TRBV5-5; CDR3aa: CASGRTGSIYF
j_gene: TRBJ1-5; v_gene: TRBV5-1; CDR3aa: CASSLGGVSNQPQHF
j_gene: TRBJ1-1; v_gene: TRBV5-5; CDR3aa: CASSLVGRKSGTEAFF
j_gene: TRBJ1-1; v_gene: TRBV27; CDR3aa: CASSWGVNTEAFF
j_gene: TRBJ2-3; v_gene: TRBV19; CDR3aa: CASSIDLGVGGKYF
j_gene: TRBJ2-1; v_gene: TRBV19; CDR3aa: CASSTGGGPYNEQFF
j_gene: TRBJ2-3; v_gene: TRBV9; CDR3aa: CASSVRGANTDTQYF
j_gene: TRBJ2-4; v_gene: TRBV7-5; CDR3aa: CARSLEGTGLLAKNIQYF
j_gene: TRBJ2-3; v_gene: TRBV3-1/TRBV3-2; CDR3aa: CASSPRLAGAGDTQYF
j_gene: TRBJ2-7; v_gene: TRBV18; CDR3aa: CASSLLDSSYEQYF
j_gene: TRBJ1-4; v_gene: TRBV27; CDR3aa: CASRSQGFNEKLFF
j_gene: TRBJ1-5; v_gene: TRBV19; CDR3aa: CASRREGEGNQPQHF
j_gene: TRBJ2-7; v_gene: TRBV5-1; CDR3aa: CASSIRTGLEQYF
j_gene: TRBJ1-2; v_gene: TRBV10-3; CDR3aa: CAITLDGGSYGYTF
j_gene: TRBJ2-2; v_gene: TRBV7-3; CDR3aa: CASSRIQSPTGELFF
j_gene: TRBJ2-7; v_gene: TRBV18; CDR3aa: CASSTVTGGSYEQYF
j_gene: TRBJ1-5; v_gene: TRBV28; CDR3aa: CASSYWGGNQPQHF
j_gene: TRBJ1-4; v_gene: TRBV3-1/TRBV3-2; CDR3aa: CASSRRDFTTNEKLFF
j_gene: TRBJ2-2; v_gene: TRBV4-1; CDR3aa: CASSQEPDRGSGELFF
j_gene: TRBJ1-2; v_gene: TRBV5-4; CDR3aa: CASSLRRAIYGYTF
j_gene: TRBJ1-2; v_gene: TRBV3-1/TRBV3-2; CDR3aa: CASSQEVGGSGYGYTF
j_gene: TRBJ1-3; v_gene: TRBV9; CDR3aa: CASSARDSFSGNTIYF
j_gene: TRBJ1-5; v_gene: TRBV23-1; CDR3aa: CASNQGGGQPQHF